This is a list of T cell receptor beta chains from one sample in a study of T cells in tumors after PD-1 blockade. Some clones are missing from TCRdb's copy, which holds only in-frame ones; the method was immunoSEQ multiplex PCR. In the table there are more than 40,000 clones, around four fifths of which are singletons. Sequenced material: PBMCs, taken before anti-PD-1 therapy. Receptors originate from a human donor with advanced basal cell or squamous cell carcinoma (not recorded which). Each CDR3 is given with its conserved first and last residue. Fields, in order: J gene, D gene, clone size, V gene, CDR3 protein, CDR3 DNA. The D gene is left open where the match is weak. For some rows the clone size is stated as once, few or many, or as a class when expanded; others skip it.

TRBJ2-1,.,.,TRBV7-9,CASSPGDGMSSYNEQFF,TGTGCCAGCAGCCCCGGGGACGGGATGAGCTCCTACAATGAGCAGTTCTTC
TRBJ2-7,.,.,TRBV7-6,CASSFGNMGDEQYF,TGTGCCAGCAGCTTTGGGAACATGGGCGACGAGCAGTACTTC
TRBJ2-1,TRBD2,.,TRBV20-1,CSASVSGGEYNEQFF,TGCAGTGCTAGTGTCAGCGGGGGGGAGTACAATGAGCAGTTCTTC
TRBJ2-1,TRBD2,.,TRBV11-3,CASSSPRTSGSYNEQFF,TGTGCCAGCAGCTCCCCCCGGACTAGCGGGAGTTACAATGAGCAGTTCTTC
TRBJ1-5,TRBD1,.,TRBV3-1/TRBV3-2,CASSTSVTGGGQPQHF,TGTGCCAGCAGCACCTCAGTTACAGGGGGCGGTCAGCCCCAGCATTTT
TRBJ1-3,.,.,TRBV19,CASSFTDREGTIYF,TGTGCCAGTAGTTTCACGGACCGGGAAGGGACCATATATTTT
TRBJ1-2,.,few,TRBV3-1/TRBV3-2,CASSQDVGGTGYTF,TGTGCCAGCAGCCAAGACGTAGGGGGTACTGGCTACACCTTC
TRBJ2-1,.,.,TRBV24-1,CATKGYNEQFF,TGTGCCACGAAGGGTTACAATGAGCAGTTCTTC
TRBJ1-4,TRBD1,few,TRBV18,CASSPPGQGNEKLFF,TGTGCCAGCTCACCACCGGGACAGGGTAATGAAAAACTGTTTTTT
TRBJ2-5,.,.,TRBV7-6,CASSRGHGTGQETQYF,TGTGCCAGCAGCCGAGGACATGGGACGGGACAAGAGACCCAGTACTTC
TRBJ2-5,.,.,TRBV6-5,CASRGGGKETQYF,TGTGCCAGCAGGGGGGGAGGTAAAGAGACCCAGTACTTC
TRBJ2-2,.,.,TRBV7-3,CAGSWNTGELFF,TGTGCCGGCAGCTGGAACACCGGGGAGCTGTTTTTT
TRBJ1-1,TRBD1,.,TRBV28,CASRLGTANTEAFF,TGTGCCAGCAGACTGGGGACAGCGAACACTGAAGCTTTCTTT
TRBJ1-1,TRBD1,.,TRBV10-1,CASSTGGRNTEAFF,TGCGCCAGCAGCACAGGGGGTCGGAACACTGAAGCTTTCTTT
TRBJ2-7,.,once,TRBV27,CASSLGPPSSYEQYF,TGTGCCAGCAGTTTAGGTCCCCCGAGCTCCTACGAGCAGTACTTC
TRBJ2-2,.,.,TRBV10-2,CASSESKLYANTGELFF,TGCGCCAGCAGTGAGTCGAAGTTATACGCGAACACCGGGGAGCTGTTTTTT
TRBJ1-6,.,.,TRBV6-5,CASSSLGPRDSPLHF,TGTGCCAGCAGTTCCCTCGGTCCCAGGGATTCACCCCTCCACTTT
TRBJ1-1,.,once,TRBV11-3,CASSSLGARTEAFF,TGTGCCAGCAGCTCCCTGGGGGCGCGGACTGAAGCTTTCTTT
TRBJ1-5,.,.,TRBV6-5,CASSIGINQPQHF,TGTGCCAGCAGTATAGGGATCAATCAGCCCCAGCATTTT
TRBJ2-1,.,.,TRBV24-1,CATSDSRKGGNEQFF,TGTGCCACCAGTGATTCTAGAAAGGGGGGGAATGAGCAGTTCTTC
TRBJ1-1,.,.,TRBV3-1/TRBV3-2,CASSQDLTANTEAFF,TGTGCCAGCAGCCAAGACCTTACAGCGAACACTGAAGCTTTCTTT
TRBJ2-1,TRBD2,once,TRBV6-1,CASSEATSGIYNEQFF,TGTGCCAGCAGTGAAGCTACAAGCGGGATTTACAATGAGCAGTTCTTC
TRBJ1-5,.,.,TRBV7-8,CASSLDSGSGQPQHF,TGTGCCAGCAGCTTAGATTCAGGGTCGGGTCAGCCCCAGCATTTT
TRBJ1-1,.,.,TRBV10-2,CASSERPGTLNTEAFF,TGCGCCAGCAGTGAGAGGCCCGGAACCCTGAACACTGAAGCTTTCTTT
TRBJ1-1,.,.,TRBV7-9,CASNVQNTEAFF,TGTGCCAGCAACGTACAGAACACTGAAGCTTTCTTT